These T cell receptor beta chains were read from a single sample in a study of T-cell memory formation after mild COVID-19. In TCRdb, the 5' RACE reads were re-called with MiXCR into one record per CDR3 protein. The repertoire consists of approximately 580,000 distinct CDR3 sequences, with roughly 22% occurring once and the leading ten covering around an eighth. The specimen was PBMCs or a T cell subset sorted from them (not recorded which). These receptors were obtained from an adult woman who had mild COVID-19 (a few samples of this study predate the infection). Cell type and time point are not known. The CDR3 runs from the conserved cysteine through the conserved F or W. Each record gives: J gene, D gene, clone size, V gene, CDR3 protein, CDR3 DNA. The D gene is left open where the match is weak. The size of a clone is reported for some rows only, either as once, few or many, or as a class for expanded clones.

j_gene: TRBJ1-2
d_gene: NA
abundance: NA
v_gene: TRBV20-1
CDR3aa: CSARAPGGAAHQNYGYTF
CDR3nt: TGCAGTGCTAGAGCCCCGGGGGGGGCAGCCCACCAGAACTATGGCTACACCTTC

j_gene: TRBJ2-7
d_gene: NA
abundance: NA
v_gene: TRBV24-1
CDR3aa: CATSDYRVDEQYF
CDR3nt: TGTGCCACCAGTGATTACAGGGTGGACGAGCAGTACTTC

j_gene: TRBJ1-1
d_gene: NA
abundance: NA
v_gene: TRBV5-1
CDR3aa: CASSLVPGSTEAFF
CDR3nt: TGCGCCAGCAGCTTGGTTCCAGGTTCGACTGAAGCTTTCTTT

j_gene: TRBJ2-2
d_gene: NA
abundance: few
v_gene: TRBV9
CDR3aa: CASTTLQGGVGELFF
CDR3nt: TGTGCCAGCACCACACTCCAGGGGGGCGTCGGGGAGCTGTTTTTT

j_gene: TRBJ2-1
d_gene: NA
abundance: NA
v_gene: TRBV29-1
CDR3aa: CSVKPDPISYNEQFF
CDR3nt: TGCAGCGTTAAACCCGACCCGATAAGCTACAATGAGCAGTTCTTC

j_gene: TRBJ2-1
d_gene: TRBD1
abundance: NA
v_gene: TRBV27
CDR3aa: CASRATGTIPNEQFF
CDR3nt: TGTGCCAGCAGAGCGACAGGGACGATACCGAATGAGCAGTTCTTC

j_gene: TRBJ2-4
d_gene: TRBD2
abundance: NA
v_gene: TRBV20-1
CDR3aa: CSARDRLKASGGGAKNIQYF
CDR3nt: TGCAGTGCTAGAGATCGTCTGAAGGCTAGCGGAGGTGGAGCCAAAAACATTCAGTACTTC

j_gene: TRBJ2-6
d_gene: NA
abundance: NA
v_gene: TRBV27
CDR3aa: CASSLGRAPGANVLTF
CDR3nt: TGTGCCAGCAGTTTAGGTAGGGCTCCTGGGGCCAACGTCCTGACTTTC

j_gene: TRBJ2-2
d_gene: TRBD1
abundance: few
v_gene: TRBV12-3/TRBV12-4
CDR3aa: CASSPWTGKAGELFF
CDR3nt: TGTGCCAGCAGTCCTTGGACAGGGAAGGCCGGGGAGCTGTTTTTT

j_gene: TRBJ2-1
d_gene: TRBD2
abundance: few
v_gene: TRBV5-1
CDR3aa: CASSSTSGGVSNEQFF
CDR3nt: TGCGCCAGCAGCTCGACTAGCGGGGGGGTTAGCAATGAGCAGTTCTTC

j_gene: TRBJ2-7
d_gene: NA
abundance: NA
v_gene: TRBV20-1
CDR3aa: CSASGTSYEQYF
CDR3nt: TGCAGTGCTAGTGGCACCTCCTACGAGCAGTACTTC

j_gene: TRBJ2-3
d_gene: NA
abundance: few
v_gene: TRBV12-3/TRBV12-4
CDR3aa: CASSQSADTQYF
CDR3nt: TGTGCCAGCTCTCAGTCCGCAGATACGCAGTATTTT

j_gene: TRBJ2-7
d_gene: NA
abundance: NA
v_gene: TRBV7-2
CDR3aa: CASSRERPPSYEQYF
CDR3nt: TGTGCCAGCAGCAGAGAACGCCCACCTTCCTACGAGCAGTACTTC

j_gene: TRBJ2-1
d_gene: NA
abundance: few
v_gene: TRBV7-3
CDR3aa: CASSLYGMGTEQFF
CDR3nt: TGTGCCAGCAGCTTATACGGGATGGGAACTGAGCAGTTCTTC

j_gene: TRBJ2-7
d_gene: NA
abundance: NA
v_gene: TRBV3-1
CDR3aa: CASSQIFYEQYF
CDR3nt: TGTGCCAGCAGCCAGATTTTTTACGAGCAGTACTTC

j_gene: TRBJ2-7
d_gene: NA
abundance: few
v_gene: TRBV5-1
CDR3aa: CASSLGAGNYEQYF
CDR3nt: TGCGCCAGCAGCTTGGGGGCAGGAAACTACGAGCAGTACTTC

j_gene: TRBJ1-2
d_gene: NA
abundance: NA
v_gene: TRBV20-1
CDR3aa: CSARGDSRVVGYTF
CDR3nt: TGCAGTGCTAGAGGAGACAGCCGGGTAGTCGGCTACACCTTC

j_gene: TRBJ2-5
d_gene: NA
abundance: NA
v_gene: TRBV14
CDR3aa: CASSQDGETQYF
CDR3nt: TGTGCCAGCAGCCAAGATGGGGAGACCCAGTACTTC

j_gene: TRBJ2-7
d_gene: NA
abundance: many
v_gene: TRBV20-1
CDR3aa: CSARFRLAYEQYF
CDR3nt: TGCAGTGCTAGATTCAGACTTGCCTACGAGCAGTACTTC

j_gene: TRBJ2-2
d_gene: NA
abundance: NA
v_gene: TRBV9
CDR3aa: CASTLTSWDTGELFF
CDR3nt: TGTGCCAGCACCTTAACCTCCTGGGACACCGGGGAGCTGTTTTTT

j_gene: TRBJ2-7
d_gene: NA
abundance: NA
v_gene: TRBV9
CDR3aa: CASSPYTGVQYF
CDR3nt: TGTGCCAGCAGCCCCTACACGGGGGTGCAGTACTTC

j_gene: TRBJ2-3
d_gene: TRBD2
abundance: NA
v_gene: TRBV18
CDR3aa: CASSPPVSGVSTDTQYF
CDR3nt: TGTGCCAGCTCACCACCGGTTAGCGGGGTTAGCACAGATACGCAGTATTTT

j_gene: TRBJ2-1
d_gene: NA
abundance: NA
v_gene: TRBV18
CDR3aa: CASSRAIGAYNEQFF
CDR3nt: TGTGCCAGCTCGCGAGCGATCGGGGCCTACAATGAGCAGTTCTTC

j_gene: TRBJ2-7
d_gene: TRBD2
abundance: NA
v_gene: TRBV20-1
CDR3aa: CSARAGLAGGQYEQYF
CDR3nt: TGCAGTGCTAGAGCGGGACTAGCGGGAGGACAATACGAGCAGTACTTC

j_gene: TRBJ2-1
d_gene: TRBD2
abundance: NA
v_gene: TRBV4-2
CDR3aa: CASSQDTSSGLAVINEQFF
CDR3nt: TGTGCCAGCAGCCAAGATACAAGTTCGGGGCTAGCGGTTATCAATGAGCAGTTCTTC

j_gene: TRBJ2-5
d_gene: NA
abundance: few
v_gene: TRBV10-3
CDR3aa: CAISEEGLGETQYF
CDR3nt: TGTGCCATCAGTGAAGAAGGGTTGGGGGAGACCCAGTACTTC

j_gene: TRBJ2-2
d_gene: TRBD2
abundance: NA
v_gene: TRBV30
CDR3aa: CAWSAALAGGATGELFF
CDR3nt: TGTGCCTGGAGTGCCGCGCTAGCGGGGGGGGCCACCGGGGAGCTGTTTTTT

j_gene: TRBJ2-7
d_gene: TRBD2
abundance: NA
v_gene: TRBV9
CDR3aa: CASSVKAGGSYEQYF
CDR3nt: TGTGCCAGCAGCGTAAAAGCGGGAGGTTCCTACGAGCAGTACTTC

j_gene: TRBJ2-1
d_gene: NA
abundance: NA
v_gene: TRBV5-1
CDR3aa: CASSLPGSYNEQFF
CDR3nt: TGCGCCAGCAGCTTGCCCGGCTCCTACAATGAGCAGTTCTTC

j_gene: TRBJ2-5
d_gene: TRBD1
abundance: once
v_gene: TRBV5-4
CDR3aa: CASTIRQGQETQYF
CDR3nt: TGTGCCAGCACGATCCGACAGGGCCAAGAGACCCAGTACTTC

j_gene: TRBJ2-3
d_gene: TRBD2
abundance: few
v_gene: TRBV19
CDR3aa: CATSGLAGGTDTQYF
CDR3nt: TGTGCCACCTCCGGACTAGCGGGAGGGACAGATACGCAGTATTTT

j_gene: TRBJ2-7
d_gene: NA
abundance: NA
v_gene: TRBV7-9
CDR3aa: CASSLDPSEQYF
CDR3nt: TGTGCCAGCAGCTTAGATCCGAGTGAGCAGTACTTC

j_gene: TRBJ1-2
d_gene: NA
abundance: NA
v_gene: TRBV7-2
CDR3aa: CASSRQRLGPNYGYTF
CDR3nt: TGTGCCAGCAGTCGCCAGCGGTTAGGCCCTAACTATGGCTACACCTTC

j_gene: TRBJ1-3
d_gene: NA
abundance: many
v_gene: TRBV5-6
CDR3aa: CASSSPISGNTIYF
CDR3nt: TGTGCCAGCAGCTCACCTATCTCTGGAAACACCATATATTTT

j_gene: TRBJ1-2
d_gene: NA
abundance: few
v_gene: TRBV4-2
CDR3aa: CASSQDLASNYGYTF
CDR3nt: TGTGCCAGCAGCCAAGATCTTGCATCTAACTATGGCTACACCTTC

j_gene: TRBJ1-1
d_gene: NA
abundance: NA
v_gene: TRBV29-1
CDR3aa: CSVEGKGPMNTEAFF
CDR3nt: TGCAGCGTTGAAGGAAAGGGACCGATGAACACTGAAGCTTTCTTT

j_gene: TRBJ1-3
d_gene: NA
abundance: few
v_gene: TRBV5-1
CDR3aa: CASSLALGKLSGNTIYF
CDR3nt: TGCGCCAGCAGCTTGGCCCTTGGGAAACTCTCTGGAAACACCATATATTTT

j_gene: TRBJ2-5
d_gene: TRBD2
abundance: few
v_gene: TRBV6-2/TRBV6-3
CDR3aa: CASSYRLAGLGETQYF
CDR3nt: TGTGCCAGCAGTTATAGACTAGCGGGTTTAGGAGAGACCCAGTACTTC

j_gene: TRBJ2-7
d_gene: NA
abundance: few
v_gene: TRBV7-9
CDR3aa: CASSFDTAGTRYEQYF
CDR3nt: TGTGCCAGCAGCTTCGACACGGCAGGGACGAGATACGAGCAGTACTTC

j_gene: TRBJ2-7
d_gene: NA
abundance: NA
v_gene: TRBV10-3
CDR3aa: CATSSRSGHTYEQYF
CDR3nt: TGTGCCACCAGTAGTCGATCGGGACACACCTACGAGCAGTACTTC

j_gene: TRBJ2-7
d_gene: TRBD1
abundance: few
v_gene: TRBV5-1
CDR3aa: CASSLLSGTGAGEQYF
CDR3nt: TGCGCCAGCAGCCTGCTCTCCGGGACAGGGGCGGGCGAGCAGTACTTC

j_gene: TRBJ2-2
d_gene: NA
abundance: few
v_gene: TRBV9
CDR3aa: CASSSEGSGELFF
CDR3nt: TGTGCCAGCAGCTCAGAAGGGTCCGGGGAGCTGTTTTTT

j_gene: TRBJ2-5
d_gene: TRBD2
abundance: NA
v_gene: TRBV9
CDR3aa: CASSVASGSGETQYF
CDR3nt: TGTGCCAGCAGCGTAGCTAGCGGGAGCGGAGAGACCCAGTACTTC

j_gene: TRBJ2-1
d_gene: TRBD2
abundance: NA
v_gene: TRBV5-1
CDR3aa: CASSFRLANEQFF
CDR3nt: TGCGCCAGCAGCTTTAGACTAGCCAATGAGCAGTTCTTC

j_gene: TRBJ2-1
d_gene: TRBD2
abundance: NA
v_gene: TRBV11-3
CDR3aa: CASSLGVGLAGFGNEQFF
CDR3nt: TGTGCCAGCAGCTTAGGGGTTGGACTAGCGGGATTTGGTAATGAGCAGTTCTTC

j_gene: TRBJ1-3
d_gene: NA
abundance: few
v_gene: TRBV6-5
CDR3aa: CASSLRWSSGNTIYF
CDR3nt: TGTGCCAGCAGCCTCCGTTGGAGCTCTGGAAACACCATATATTTT

j_gene: TRBJ2-5
d_gene: NA
abundance: few
v_gene: TRBV25-1
CDR3aa: CASSGLETQYF
CDR3nt: TGTGCCAGCAGTGGGTTGGAGACCCAGTACTTC

j_gene: TRBJ1-2
d_gene: NA
abundance: NA
v_gene: TRBV5-1
CDR3aa: CASSPESNYGYTF
CDR3nt: TGCGCCAGCAGCCCCGAGAGCAACTATGGCTACACCTTC

j_gene: TRBJ2-1
d_gene: NA
abundance: few
v_gene: TRBV12-3/TRBV12-4
CDR3aa: CASRPASDEQFF
CDR3nt: TGTGCCAGCAGACCAGCTAGCGATGAGCAGTTCTTC

j_gene: TRBJ1-1
d_gene: NA
abundance: once
v_gene: TRBV2
CDR3aa: CASSRRLGFTEAFF
CDR3nt: TGTGCCAGCAGTCGTAGGCTGGGGTTCACTGAAGCTTTCTTT

j_gene: TRBJ1-1
d_gene: TRBD1
abundance: NA
v_gene: TRBV7-2
CDR3aa: CASSSQGAHTEAFF
CDR3nt: TGTGCCAGCAGCTCTCAGGGGGCACACACTGAAGCTTTCTTT

j_gene: TRBJ2-2
d_gene: NA
abundance: many
v_gene: TRBV7-7
CDR3aa: CAIVPQGNTGELFF
CDR3nt: TGTGCCATCGTCCCACAGGGGAACACCGGGGAGCTGTTTTTT

j_gene: TRBJ2-7
d_gene: TRBD2
abundance: many
v_gene: TRBV7-2
CDR3aa: CASSLGLAGAYEQYF
CDR3nt: TGTGCCAGCAGCTTGGGACTAGCGGGGGCCTACGAGCAGTACTTC

j_gene: TRBJ2-7
d_gene: NA
abundance: few
v_gene: TRBV6-1
CDR3aa: CASSEEGRSYEQYF
CDR3nt: TGTGCCAGCAGCGAGGAGGGCCGGTCGTACGAGCAGTACTTC

j_gene: TRBJ2-3
d_gene: TRBD2
abundance: many
v_gene: TRBV7-9
CDR3aa: CASSSLAGGYTDTQYF
CDR3nt: TGTGCCAGCAGCTCCCTAGCGGGAGGTTACACAGATACGCAGTATTTT

j_gene: TRBJ2-1
d_gene: NA
abundance: NA
v_gene: TRBV24-1
CDR3aa: CATSDPKQGEGQFF
CDR3nt: TGTGCCACCAGTGACCCTAAACAGGGAGAAGGGCAGTTCTTC

j_gene: TRBJ1-1
d_gene: NA
abundance: NA
v_gene: TRBV25-1
CDR3aa: CASIRNTEAFF
CDR3nt: TGTGCCAGCATCAGGAACACTGAAGCTTTCTTT

j_gene: TRBJ1-1
d_gene: TRBD1
abundance: NA
v_gene: TRBV5-5
CDR3aa: CASSQGQKNTEAFF
CDR3nt: TGTGCCAGCAGCCAGGGACAGAAGAACACTGAAGCTTTCTTT

j_gene: TRBJ2-1
d_gene: NA
abundance: NA
v_gene: TRBV10-3
CDR3aa: CAIRGTTESSYNEQFF
CDR3nt: TGTGCCATCAGGGGGACGACTGAAAGCTCCTACAATGAGCAGTTCTTC